This T cell receptor beta chain came from a study of shared clonotypes between healthy human individuals. V lost 0 bases and J lost 5, with 16 bases in between. Germline loops: CDR1 SNHLY, CDR2 FYNNEI. The CDR3 spans 16 residues. Authors' data handling: Junction-only sequences without quality scores came from ImmunoSEQ, so filtering differed. Using immunoSEQ multiplex PCR, the repertoire was profiled, and TCRdb retains in-frame clones only, with some absent. V and J calls and clone size are copied from that table; D and trimming were computed from the DNA. The sample yields approximately 650,000 clones, around 95% seen once. Naive CD8 cells lacked CD45RO and underwent positive selection for CCR7, leaving out terminally differentiated effector memory CD45RA+ cells. Comment on this clone: Its antigen is not identified.

Study-level results: Sorted-subset sequencing was shown by rarefaction to be incomplete despite large depth. Only blood was sampled, and tissue TCR repertoires likely differ from blood ones. It was the non-shared clonotypes that had lower generation probabilities than clonotypes shared by all four donors.

The clonotype originates from a woman aged 30 to 39 in good health. This chain connects TRBV2 to TRBJ2-5, with D perhaps TRBD1 or TRBD2 (5 bases each). Sequenced sample: naive CD8+ T cells sorted from blood. CDR3 sequence (DNA): TGTGCCAGCAGTGAAGCGGAGGACCCCTCAGGGGAGACCCAGTACTTC. Translated: CASSEAEDPSGETQYF.